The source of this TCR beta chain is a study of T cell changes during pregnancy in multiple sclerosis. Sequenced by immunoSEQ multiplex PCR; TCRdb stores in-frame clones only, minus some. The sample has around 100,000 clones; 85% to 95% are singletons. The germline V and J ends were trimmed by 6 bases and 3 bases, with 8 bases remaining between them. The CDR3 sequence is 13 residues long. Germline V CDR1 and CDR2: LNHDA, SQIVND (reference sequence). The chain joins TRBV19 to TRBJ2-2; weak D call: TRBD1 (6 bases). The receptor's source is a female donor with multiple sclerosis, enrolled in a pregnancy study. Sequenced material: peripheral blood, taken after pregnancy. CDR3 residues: CASSAGDTGELFF. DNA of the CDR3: TGTGCCAGTAGCGCAGGGGACACCGGGGAGCTGTTTTTT.